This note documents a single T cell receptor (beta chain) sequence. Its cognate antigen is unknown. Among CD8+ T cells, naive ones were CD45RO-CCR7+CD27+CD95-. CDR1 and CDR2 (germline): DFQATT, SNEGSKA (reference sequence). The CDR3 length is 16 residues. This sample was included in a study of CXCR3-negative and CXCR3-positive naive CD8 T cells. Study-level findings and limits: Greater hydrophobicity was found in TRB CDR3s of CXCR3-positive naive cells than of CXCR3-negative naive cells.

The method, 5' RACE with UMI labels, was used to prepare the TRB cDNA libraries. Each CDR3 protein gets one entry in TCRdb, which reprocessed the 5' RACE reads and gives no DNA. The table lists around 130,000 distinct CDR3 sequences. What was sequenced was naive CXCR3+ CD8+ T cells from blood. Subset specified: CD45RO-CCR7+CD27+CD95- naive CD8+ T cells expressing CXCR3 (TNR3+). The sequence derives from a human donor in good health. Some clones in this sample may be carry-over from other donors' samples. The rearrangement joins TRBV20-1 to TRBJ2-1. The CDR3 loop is CSASWSLAGSGDEQFF.